Described below is a single T cell receptor (beta chain) sequence and its context. Germline CDR1 MDHEN, CDR2 SYDVKM. V was cut by 5 bases and J by 7 bases, with 17 bases left in between. The CDR3 spans 15 residues. This sample was taken from a study of blood T cell repertoires in COVID-19. Sequencing was performed with immunoSEQ multiplex PCR; in TCRdb, only in-frame clones are kept and a portion is missing. This table has approximately 200,000 clones, roughly 83% appearing once. The sequence was obtained from a woman aged 25 to 39 who had recovered from COVID-19. What was sequenced was PBMCs or T cells enriched from blood (not recorded which). The chain recombines TRBV28 with TRBJ2-2; TRBD2 might be the D (5 bases). CDR3 sequence reads: CASSGRGMTGGELFF. CDR3 bases: TGTGCCAGCAGTGGACGGGGAATGACGGGCGGGGAGCTGTTTTTT.